The rows below give T cell receptor beta chains drawn from one sample of a study of technical replicates of blood from a handful of donors. Measured with immunoSEQ multiplex PCR; TCRdb has only the in-frame clones, and not every one. The data show 55,000 to 75,000 clones, roughly 91% seen once. Sequencing input: PBMCs. The source is a human donor in good health. Some clones in this sample may be carry-over from other donors' samples. The CDR3 runs from the conserved cysteine through the conserved F or W. Each record gives: J gene, D gene, V gene, clone size, CDR3 DNA, CDR3 protein. D genes are given only for firm matches. The size of a clone is reported for some rows only, either as once, few or many, or as a class for expanded clones.

j_gene: TRBJ2-1
d_gene: TRBD1
v_gene: TRBV4-3
abundance: -
CDR3nt: TGCGCCAGCAGTCAAGAGGTTAACAGGGGCTACAATGAGCAGTTCTTC
CDR3aa: CASSQEVNRGYNEQFF

j_gene: TRBJ2-7
d_gene: -
v_gene: TRBV5-1
abundance: -
CDR3nt: TGCGCCAGCAGCTTGACGGCGGGATCTATCGAGCAGTACTTC
CDR3aa: CASSLTAGSIEQYF

j_gene: TRBJ2-7
d_gene: TRBD2
v_gene: TRBV5-6
abundance: -
CDR3nt: TGTGCCAGCAGCGGGATAGCGGGAGGGTCGGGGGAGCAGTACTTC
CDR3aa: CASSGIAGGSGEQYF

j_gene: TRBJ2-5
d_gene: TRBD2
v_gene: TRBV14
abundance: once
CDR3nt: TGTGCCAGCAGCCAGACTAGCGGGAGAGGAGAGACCCAGTACTTC
CDR3aa: CASSQTSGRGETQYF

j_gene: TRBJ2-1
d_gene: -
v_gene: TRBV12-5
abundance: -
CDR3nt: TGTGCTAGTGGTTTGCTTCTACACAATGAGCAGTTCTTC
CDR3aa: CASGLLLHNEQFF

j_gene: TRBJ1-2
d_gene: -
v_gene: TRBV7-9
abundance: few
CDR3nt: TGTGCCAGCAGCTTCGGGAACTATGGCTACACCTTC
CDR3aa: CASSFGNYGYTF

j_gene: TRBJ2-3
d_gene: -
v_gene: TRBV7-3
abundance: -
CDR3nt: TGTGCCAGCAGCGCGGTTAAGGATACGCAGTATTTT
CDR3aa: CASSAVKDTQYF

j_gene: TRBJ1-1
d_gene: -
v_gene: TRBV12-2
abundance: -
CDR3nt: TGTGCAAGTCGCTTGGCTCGGCAGGGTAGAACTGAAGCTTTCTTT
CDR3aa: CASRLARQGRTEAFF

j_gene: TRBJ2-1
d_gene: -
v_gene: TRBV6-6
abundance: -
CDR3nt: TGTGCCAGCAGTCCTAGCCGAGGTGGCTACAATGAGCAGTTCTTC
CDR3aa: CASSPSRGGYNEQFF

j_gene: TRBJ1-1
d_gene: TRBD1
v_gene: TRBV10-3
abundance: -
CDR3nt: TGTGCCACAGGACAGGTAAACACTGAAGCTTTCTTT
CDR3aa: CATGQVNTEAFF